One sample yielded the 2 T cell receptor beta chains listed below, sequenced in a study of T cells in Graves' hyperthyroidism and ophthalmopathy. Amplified TCR beta CDR3 regions derived from RNA transcripts. When the TCR CDR3 underwent first-round RT-PCR, the HTBI primer set was used. TCRdb ran MiXCR on the multiplex PCR reads and lists one entry per CDR3 protein. Of about 600,000 distinct CDR3 sequences listed, 14% are singletons. The sequenced sample consisted of blood. These receptors originate from a woman under 30 with Graves' ophthalmopathy.

This clonotype has a handful of counts. The chain employs TRBV4-3 and TRBJ2-2; TRBD1 agrees at 7 bases. CDR1 is LGHNA, CDR2 YSLEER, per germline. The CDR3 sequence is 14 residues long. V lost 5 bases and J lost 0; bases outside the gene matches: 0. CDR3 sequence reads: CASSDRANTGELFF. CDR3 in DNA: TGCGCCAGCAGCGACAGGGCGAACACCGGGGAGCTGTTTTTT.

V usage is TRBV27 and J usage is TRBJ2-7; 11 positions agree with TRBD2. The length of the CDR3 is 20 residues. V shed 4 bases and J 2 bases; nucleotides not matched to a gene: 19. The germline V gene has CDR1 MNHEY and CDR2 SMNVEV (reference sequence). As DNA, the CDR3 is TGTGCCAGCAGTTCCTCCGGGACTAGCGGCCAACAGTGCCCCCCCTACGAGCAGTACTTC. Protein sequence: CASSSSGTSGQQCPPYEQYF.